This TCR beta chain was obtained from a study of T-cell memory formation after mild COVID-19. Study-wide context: The study found TCR clusters largely donor specific.

The V gene's germline CDR1 is LGHDT and CDR2 YNNKEL (reference sequence). The CDR3 runs to 13 residues. V was pared by 6 bases and J by 7 bases, with 12 bases between. With regard to this clonotype: What it recognizes is unknown.

Study-level results: The CD4+ clones that contracted clustered mainly within CM and EM, and the CD8+ clones concentrated in EMRA. Clones that shrank (day 15 to 85) were balanced CD4/CD8, whereas later expanders leaned CD4+.

Libraries for TCRalpha and TCRbeta carried sample barcodes and unique molecular identifiers via 5'RACE. TCRdb re-called the 5' RACE reads through MiXCR, storing one row per CDR3 protein. This table holds 340,000 or so distinct CDR3 sequences, 10% to 15% found once. The TCR originated in a man aged 18 to 29 who had mild COVID-19 (a few samples of this study predate the infection). Cell type and time point are not known. The sample taken for sequencing was PBMCs or a T cell subset sorted from them (not recorded which). The chain carries TRBV3-1 and TRBJ1-4; possibly TRBD1 for D (6 bases). For the CDR3, the DNA is TGTGCCAGCAGGGTCAGGGGAGGTGAAAAACTGTTTTTT. It specifies CASRVRGGEKLFF. The whole variable domain, remainder taken from reference TRBV3-1 and TRBJ1-4, is DTAVSQTPKYLVTQMGNDKSIKCEQNLGHDTMYWYKQDSKKFLKIMFSYNNKELIINETVPNRFSPKSPDKAHLNLHINSLELGDSAVYFCASRVRGGEKLFFGSGTQLSVL.